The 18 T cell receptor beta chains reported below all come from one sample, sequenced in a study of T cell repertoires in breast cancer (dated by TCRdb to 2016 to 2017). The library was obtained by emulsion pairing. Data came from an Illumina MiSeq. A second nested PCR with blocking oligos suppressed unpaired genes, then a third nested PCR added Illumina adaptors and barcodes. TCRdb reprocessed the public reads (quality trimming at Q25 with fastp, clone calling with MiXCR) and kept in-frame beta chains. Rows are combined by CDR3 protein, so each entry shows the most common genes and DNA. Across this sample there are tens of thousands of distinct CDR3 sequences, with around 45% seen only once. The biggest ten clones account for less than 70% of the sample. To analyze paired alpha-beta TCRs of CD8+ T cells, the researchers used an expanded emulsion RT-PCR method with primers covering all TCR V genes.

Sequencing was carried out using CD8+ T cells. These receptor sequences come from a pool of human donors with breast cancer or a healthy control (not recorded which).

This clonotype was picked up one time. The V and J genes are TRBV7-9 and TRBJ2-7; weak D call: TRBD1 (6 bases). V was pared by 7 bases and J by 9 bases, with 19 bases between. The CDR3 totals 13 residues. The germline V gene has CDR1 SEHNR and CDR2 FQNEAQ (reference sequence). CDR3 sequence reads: CASTNRENLGQYF. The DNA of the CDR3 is TGTGCCAGCACAAACAGGGAAAACCTGGGGCAGTACTTC. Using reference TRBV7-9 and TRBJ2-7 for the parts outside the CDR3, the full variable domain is DTGVSQNPRHKITKRGQNVTFRCDPISEHNRLYWYRQTLGQGPEFLTYFQNEAQLEKSRLLSDRFSAERPKGSFSTLEIQRTEQGDSAMYLCASTNRENLGQYFGPGTRLTVT.

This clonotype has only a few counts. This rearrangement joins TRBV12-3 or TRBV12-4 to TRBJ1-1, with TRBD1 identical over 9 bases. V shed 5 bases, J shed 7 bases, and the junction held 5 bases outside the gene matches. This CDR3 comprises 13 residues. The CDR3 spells CASSRDRASEAFF. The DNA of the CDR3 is TGTGCCAGCAGTCGGGACAGGGCTAGTGAAGCTTTCTTT.

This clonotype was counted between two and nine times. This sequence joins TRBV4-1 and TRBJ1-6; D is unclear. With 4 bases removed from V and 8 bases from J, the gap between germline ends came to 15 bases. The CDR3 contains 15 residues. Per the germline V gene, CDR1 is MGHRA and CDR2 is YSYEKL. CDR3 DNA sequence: TGCGCCAGCAGCCCGACGCCGTTCTCTCATTCACCCCTCCACTTT. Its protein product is CASSPTPFSHSPLHF.

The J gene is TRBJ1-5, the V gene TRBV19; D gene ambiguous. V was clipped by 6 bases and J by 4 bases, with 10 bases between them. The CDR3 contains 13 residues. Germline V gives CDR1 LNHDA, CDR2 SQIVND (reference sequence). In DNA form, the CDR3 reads TGTGCCAGTAGCACTACCAAAAATCAGCCCCAGCATTTT. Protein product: CASSTTKNQPQHF.

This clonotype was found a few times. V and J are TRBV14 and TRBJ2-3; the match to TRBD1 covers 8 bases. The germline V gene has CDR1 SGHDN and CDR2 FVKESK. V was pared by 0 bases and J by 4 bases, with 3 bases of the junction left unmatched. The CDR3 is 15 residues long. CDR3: CASSQDQGAADTQYF. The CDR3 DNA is TGTGCCAGCAGCCAAGACCAGGGGGCCGCAGATACGCAGTATTTT.

CDR3 sequence: CAISVPRTLETQYF. Here the CDR3 DNA reads TGTGCCATCAGTGTGCCACGGACATTAGAGACCCAGTACTTC. The V gene is TRBV10-3, the J gene TRBJ2-5; D is possibly TRBD1 (5 bases). Trimming stripped 4 bases from V and 4 bases from J, with 13 bases between. The germline gives CDR1 ENHRY, CDR2 SYGVKD. The CDR3 has 14 amino acids.

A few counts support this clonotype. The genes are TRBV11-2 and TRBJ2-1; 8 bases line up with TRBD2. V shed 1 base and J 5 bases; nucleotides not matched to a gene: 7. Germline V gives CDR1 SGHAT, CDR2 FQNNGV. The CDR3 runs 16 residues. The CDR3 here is CASSLGAGGSHNEQFF. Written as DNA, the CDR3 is TGTGCCAGCAGCTTAGGTGCGGGAGGCAGCCACAATGAGCAGTTCTTC.

The DNA of the CDR3 is TGCGCCAGCAGCTTGGCGGGGACTAGCGGGACCGGGGAGCAGTACTTC. Amino acids: CASSLAGTSGTGEQYF. V gene TRBV5-1 combines with J gene TRBJ2-7; TRBD2 matches at 13 bases. The V segment lost 0 bases and the J segment 7 bases; nucleotides outside the gene matches: 7. The germline CDR1 and CDR2 sequences are SGHRS and YFSETQ. The CDR3 spans 16 residues.

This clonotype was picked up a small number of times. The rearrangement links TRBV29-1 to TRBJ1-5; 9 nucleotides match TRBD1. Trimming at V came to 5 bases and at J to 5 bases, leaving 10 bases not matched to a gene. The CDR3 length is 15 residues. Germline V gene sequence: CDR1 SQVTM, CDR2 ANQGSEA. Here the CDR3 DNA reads TGCAGCGTTACAATAGGACAGGGGTCCTATCAGCCCCAGCATTTT. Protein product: CSVTIGQGSYQPQHF.

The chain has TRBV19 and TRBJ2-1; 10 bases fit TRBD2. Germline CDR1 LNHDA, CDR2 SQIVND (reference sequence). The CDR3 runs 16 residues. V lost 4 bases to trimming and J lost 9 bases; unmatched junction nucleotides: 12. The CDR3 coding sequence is TGTGCCAGTAGTACCCCGAGCGGGGGGGCCCATCGTGAGCAGTTCTTC. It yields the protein CASSTPSGGAHREQFF. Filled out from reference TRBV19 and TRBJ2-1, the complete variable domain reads DGGITQSPKYLFRKEGQNVTLSCEQNLNHDAMYWYRQDPGQGLRLIYYSQIVNDFQKGDIAEGYSVSREKKESFPLTVTSAQKNPTAFYLCASSTPSGGAHREQFFGPGTRLTVL.

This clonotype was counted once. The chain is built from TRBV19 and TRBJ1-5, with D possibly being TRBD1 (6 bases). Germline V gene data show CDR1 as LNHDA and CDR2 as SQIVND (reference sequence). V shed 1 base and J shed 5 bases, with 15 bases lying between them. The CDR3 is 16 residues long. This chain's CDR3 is CASSIGTGRADQPQHF. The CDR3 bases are TGTGCCAGTAGTATAGGAACAGGGAGGGCCGATCAGCCCCAGCATTTT.

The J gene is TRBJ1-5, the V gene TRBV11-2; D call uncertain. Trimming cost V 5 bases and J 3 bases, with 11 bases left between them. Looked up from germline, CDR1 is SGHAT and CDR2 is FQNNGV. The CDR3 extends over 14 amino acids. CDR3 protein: CASSLQPDNQPQHF. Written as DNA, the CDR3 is TGTGCCAGCAGCCTCCAACCCGACAATCAGCCCCAGCATTTT.

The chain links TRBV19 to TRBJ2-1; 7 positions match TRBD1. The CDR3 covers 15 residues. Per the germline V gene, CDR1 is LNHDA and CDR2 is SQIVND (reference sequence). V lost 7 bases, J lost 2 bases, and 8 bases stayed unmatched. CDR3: CASTDRQGTYNEQFF. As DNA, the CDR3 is TGTGCCAGTACGGACCGACAGGGTACCTACAATGAGCAGTTCTTC.

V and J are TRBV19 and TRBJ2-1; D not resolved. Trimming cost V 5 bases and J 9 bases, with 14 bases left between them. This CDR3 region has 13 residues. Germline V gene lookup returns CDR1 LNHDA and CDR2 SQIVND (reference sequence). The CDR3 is CASSPQSDGEQFF. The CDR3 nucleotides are TGTGCCAGTAGTCCCCAGAGCGATGGTGAGCAGTTCTTC. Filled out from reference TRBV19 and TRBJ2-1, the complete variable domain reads DGGITQSPKYLFRKEGQNVTLSCEQNLNHDAMYWYRQDPGQGLRLIYYSQIVNDFQKGDIAEGYSVSREKKESFPLTVTSAQKNPTAFYLCASSPQSDGEQFFGPGTRLTVL.

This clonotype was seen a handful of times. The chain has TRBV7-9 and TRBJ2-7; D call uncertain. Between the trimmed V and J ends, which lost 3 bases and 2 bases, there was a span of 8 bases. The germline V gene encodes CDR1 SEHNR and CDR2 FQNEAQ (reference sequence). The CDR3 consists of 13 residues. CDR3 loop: CASSFGIAYEQYF. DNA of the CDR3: TGTGCCAGCAGCTTTGGGATAGCCTACGAGCAGTACTTC.

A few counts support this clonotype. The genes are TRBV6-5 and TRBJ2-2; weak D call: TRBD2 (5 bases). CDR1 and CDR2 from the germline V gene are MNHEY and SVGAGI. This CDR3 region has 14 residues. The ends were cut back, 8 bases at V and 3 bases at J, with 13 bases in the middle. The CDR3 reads CASPRGLDTGELFF. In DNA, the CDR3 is TGTGCCAGCCCCCGAGGGTTGGACACCGGGGAGCTGTTTTTT.

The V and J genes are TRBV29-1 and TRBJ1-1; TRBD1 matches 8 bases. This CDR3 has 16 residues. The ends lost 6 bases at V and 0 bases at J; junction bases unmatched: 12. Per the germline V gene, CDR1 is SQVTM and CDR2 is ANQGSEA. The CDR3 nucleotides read TGCAGCGTGCCCCCCGCAGGGGGCTTTATGAACACTGAAGCTTTCTTT. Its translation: CSVPPAGGFMNTEAFF.

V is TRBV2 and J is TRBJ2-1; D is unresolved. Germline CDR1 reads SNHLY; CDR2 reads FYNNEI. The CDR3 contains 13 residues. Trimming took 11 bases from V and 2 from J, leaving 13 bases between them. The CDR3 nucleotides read TGTGCCGGCCGATTTGGAACCTACAATGAGCAGTTCTTC. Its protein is CAGRFGTYNEQFF.